The entry that follows covers one TCR beta chain sequence. The data belong to a study of blood T cell repertoires in COVID-19. Study-level information: The study drew acute and convalescent COVID-19 samples from the United States, Italy and Spain.

Libraries were prepared by immunoSEQ multiplex PCR; TCRdb keeps only in-frame clonotypes and omits some of them. The sample shows more than 200,000 clones, over 75% of them seen only once. The CDR3 has 13 amino acids. J was trimmed by 1 base and V by 10 bases; bases with no gene match: 6. Germline-derived CDR1 and CDR2 are SGHDN and FVKESK. The receptor was isolated from a human donor in a cohort sampled during active COVID-19. The V gene is TRBV14, the J gene TRBJ1-2, with 7 bases aligning to TRBD1. The sequenced material came from peripheral blood. CDR3 DNA: TGTGCCACGCGACAGGGAAATAACTATGGCTACACCTTC. The encoded protein is CATRQGNNYGYTF.